The T cell receptor beta chain described here comes from a study of vaccination effects on CD4 cells after COVID-19. Turning to the study itself: The vaccine given was either BNT162b2 or mRNA-1273, in two doses. Study-wide points: Vaccine- and infection-induced clones showed marked clonal contraction late following vaccination.

J was trimmed by 2 bases and V by 4 bases; bases with no gene match: 4. CDR1 is LNHNV, CDR2 YYDKDF, per germline (reference sequence). The CDR3 totals 14 residues. Profiling relied on immunoSEQ multiplex PCR, and the TCRdb table lists in-frame clones only, not all of them. This table has 35,000 to 45,000 clones, approximately 68% appearing once. Antigen-specific CD4+ T cells were expanded (with viral peptide pools) by the ViraFEST assay ahead of sequencing. With more than 9 days of culture completed, CD4+ T cells were isolated. Testing of the vaccine recipients showed negative nucleocapsid antibodies and no prior SARS-CoV-2 infection. Wells of more than 1.5 million PBMC each were grown with 8.5 to 10 IU/ml IL-2 and approximately 10 ug/ml peptides. Half-medium changes using IL-2 medium occurred on days 3 and 7. Of note for this clone: Its target is unknown.

The TCR comes from a human donor who received a COVID-19 vaccine. Material: CD4+ T cells from PBMCs cultured with HCoV-OC43 spike peptides, obtained before COVID-19 vaccination. Subset in this sample: HCoV-OC43 spike overlapping peptide pool stimulation. The chain couples TRBV15 to TRBJ2-7; 8 nucleotides match TRBD1. CDR3 coding DNA: TGTGCCACCAGCAAAGACAGGGGACCCTACGAGCAGTACTTC. Encoded protein: CATSKDRGPYEQYF.